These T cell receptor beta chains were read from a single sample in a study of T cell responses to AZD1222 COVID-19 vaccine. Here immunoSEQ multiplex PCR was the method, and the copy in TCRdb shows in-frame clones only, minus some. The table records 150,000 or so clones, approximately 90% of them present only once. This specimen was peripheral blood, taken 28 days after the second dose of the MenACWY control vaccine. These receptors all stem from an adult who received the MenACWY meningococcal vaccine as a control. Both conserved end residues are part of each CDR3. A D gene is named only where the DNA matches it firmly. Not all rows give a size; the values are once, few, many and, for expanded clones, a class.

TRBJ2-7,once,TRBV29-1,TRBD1,CSVRPGQGAYEQYF,TGCAGCGTACGGCCGGGACAGGGGGCCTACGAGCAGTACTTC
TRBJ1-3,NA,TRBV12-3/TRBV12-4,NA,CASSRQWNTIYF,TGTGCCAGCAGCCGACAGTGGAACACCATATATTTT
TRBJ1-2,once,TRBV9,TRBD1,CASSPTGQGPLWGGYTF,TGTGCCAGCAGCCCCACGGGACAGGGCCCTTTGTGGGGTGGCTACACCTTC
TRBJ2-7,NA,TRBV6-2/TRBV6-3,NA,CASSHVRDHYEQYF,TGTGCCAGCAGTCACGTCCGGGATCACTACGAGCAGTACTTC
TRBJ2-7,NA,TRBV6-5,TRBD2,CASTPAGRGYEQYF,TGTGCCAGCACTCCCGCAGGGAGGGGCTACGAGCAGTACTTC
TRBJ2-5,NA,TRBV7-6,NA,CASSLGWQETQYF,TGTGCCAGCAGCTTAGGGTGGCAAGAGACCCAGTACTTC
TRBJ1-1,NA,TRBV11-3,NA,CASSLEGGGTEAFF,TGTGCCAGCAGCTTAGAGGGAGGGGGGACTGAAGCTTTCTTT
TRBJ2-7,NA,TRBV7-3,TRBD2,CASSYGLAGLYEQYF,TGTGCCAGCAGCTACGGACTAGCGGGATTGTACGAGCAGTACTTC
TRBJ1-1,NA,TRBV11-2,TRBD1,CASSLFQGARAFF,TGTGCCAGCAGCTTGTTCCAGGGGGCTAGAGCTTTCTTT
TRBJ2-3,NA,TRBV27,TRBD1,CASSSIARDRGDTQYF,TGTGCCAGCAGTTCCATCGCTCGGGACAGGGGAGATACGCAGTATTTT
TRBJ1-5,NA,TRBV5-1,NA,CASSLGQFNQPQHF,TGCGCCAGCAGCTTGGGGCAGTTCAATCAGCCCCAGCATTTT
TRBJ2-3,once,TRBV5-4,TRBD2,CASSLPLAGDINTQYF,TGTGCCAGCAGCTTGCCCCTAGCGGGAGACATAAATACGCAGTATTTT